The 9 T cell receptor beta chains reported below all come from one sample, sequenced in a study of cytomegalovirus exposure and HLA in healthy donors. Amplification used 60 Vbeta primers and 13 Jbeta primers. Using immunoSEQ multiplex PCR, the repertoire was profiled, and TCRdb retains in-frame clones only, with some absent. Of 150,000 to 200,000 clones in the sample, 65% to 85% were seen once. Sequenced material: PBMCs. These receptors were collected from a woman in her fifties or sixties in good health and CMV-seropositive.

This clone was counted a few times. The chain uses TRBV10-2 and TRBJ1-2; D call uncertain. V was shortened by 2 bases and J by 7 bases, with 11 bases between the two germline ends. This CDR3 region has 13 residues. Germline V gives CDR1 WSHSY, CDR2 SAAADI. CDR3 nucleotide sequence: TGCGCCAGCAGTGAGGCGGCAGAGTGTGGCTACACCTTC. The encoded protein is CASSEAAECGYTF.

This clone was detected only a few times. The V gene is TRBV7-9, the J gene TRBJ1-6; D is possibly TRBD1 (5 bases). Per the germline V gene, CDR1 is SEHNR and CDR2 is FQNEAQ (reference sequence). V lost 0 bases and J lost 12, with 9 bases in between. This CDR3 has 13 amino acids. The CDR3 bases are TGTGCCAGCAGCTTAGCCCGGGGGGGACCCCTCCACTTT. It specifies CASSLARGGPLHF.

This sequence joins TRBV5-1 and TRBJ1-3; D possibly corresponds to TRBD1 (5 bases). The length of the CDR3 is 19 residues. V was cut by 3 bases and J by 4 bases, with 26 bases left in between. CDR1 SGHRS and CDR2 YFSETQ come from the germline V gene. The DNA for the CDR3 is TGCGCCAGCAGCTCTACCGAGCAATCCGACAGCTTTTGGGGAAACACCATATATTTT. Translation: CASSSTEQSDSFWGNTIYF.

This clone showed up just once. The V gene is TRBV10-3, the J gene TRBJ2-5; a weak D match, TRBD1 (6 bases). CDR1 and CDR2 (germline): ENHRY, SYGVKD. The CDR3 is 12 residues long. V lost 6 bases to trimming and J lost 2 bases, with 7 bases between them. CDR3 nucleotide sequence: TGTGCCATCAGGGGGGCTCAAGAGACCCAGTACTTC. Encoded protein: CAIRGAQETQYF.

This clone appeared many times. The chain uses TRBV7-3 and TRBJ2-1, with 9 bases identical to TRBD2. V lost 2 bases, J lost 5 bases, and 7 bases stayed unmatched. The germline gives CDR1 SGHTA, CDR2 FQGTGA. The CDR3 consists of 16 residues. The DNA of the CDR3 is TGTGCCAGCAGCTTATACGGCGGGGGGGCTAACAATGAGCAGTTCTTC. Translating it yields CASSLYGGGANNEQFF.

This chain links TRBV5-8 with TRBJ2-1; 12 bases fit TRBD2. Germline values: CDR1 SGHTS, CDR2 YDEGEE. There are 18 residues in the CDR3. The J segment lost 8 bases and the V segment lost 0 bases, leaving 12 bases of the junction unmatched. The CDR3 DNA sequence: TGTGCCAGCAGCTTGGTTCTTACTAGCGGGGGGCAAGGCGATGAGCAGTTCTTC. The encoded protein is CASSLVLTSGGQGDEQFF.

This sequence joins TRBV7-9 and TRBJ2-3; 7 bases line up with TRBD2. The CDR3 consists of 15 residues. The germline CDR1 and CDR2 sequences are SEHNR and FQNEAQ (reference sequence). The V segment lost 2 bases and the J segment 1 base; nucleotides outside the gene matches: 3. CDR3 loop: CASSLLSGGTDTQYF. The CDR3 DNA is TGTGCCAGCAGCTTATTAAGCGGGGGCACAGATACGCAGTATTTT.

The chain combines TRBV11-1 with TRBJ2-3; TRBD1 matches 8 bases. V was pared by 5 bases and J by 4 bases, with 5 bases of the junction left unmatched. CDR1 and CDR2 (germline): SGHAT, FQDESV (reference sequence). This CDR3 contains 14 residues. For the CDR3, the DNA is TGTGCCAGCAGCCCGGGGACAGGCGCAGATACGCAGTATTTT. Translated: CASSPGTGADTQYF.

The chain carries TRBV6-5 and TRBJ2-2, with D hard to call. Trimming removed 1 base at V and 2 bases at J, with 5 bases between. Germline V lookup: CDR1 MNHEY, CDR2 SVGAGI. The CDR3 is 14 amino acids. The DNA for the CDR3 is TGTGCCAGCAGTTACTGGCCTAACACCGGGGAGCTGTTTTTT. This sequence encodes CASSYWPNTGELFF.